Detailed here is one TCR beta chain. No antigen is known for it. CD4+CD25+CD127- Tregs, CD4+CD25- non-Tregs, CD4 and CD8 cells were sorted. The data stem from a study of Tregs in tolerant kidney transplant recipients. Some clones are missing from TCRdb's copy, which holds only in-frame ones; the method was immunoSEQ multiplex PCR. The table records some 100,000 clones, roughly nine tenths of them present only once. The CDR3 length is 14 residues. With 4 bases removed from V and 1 base from J, the gap between germline ends came to 12 bases. Germline CDR1 reads SQVTM; CDR2 reads ANQGSEA. Findings and limits, study-wide: The most relevant donor-specific Treg TCRbeta repertoire apparently came from expansion with activated donor B cells. Few patients were studied, so findings need validation in larger groups.

The chain uses TRBV29-1 and TRBJ2-3; possibly TRBD1 for D (6 bases). The specimen was CD4+ T cells from blood. This clonotype was sampled from a human donor in good health. The CDR3 region has the DNA TGCAGCGTTGGGATTCGACAGGGCACAGATACGCAGTATTTT. Encoded protein: CSVGIRQGTDTQYF.